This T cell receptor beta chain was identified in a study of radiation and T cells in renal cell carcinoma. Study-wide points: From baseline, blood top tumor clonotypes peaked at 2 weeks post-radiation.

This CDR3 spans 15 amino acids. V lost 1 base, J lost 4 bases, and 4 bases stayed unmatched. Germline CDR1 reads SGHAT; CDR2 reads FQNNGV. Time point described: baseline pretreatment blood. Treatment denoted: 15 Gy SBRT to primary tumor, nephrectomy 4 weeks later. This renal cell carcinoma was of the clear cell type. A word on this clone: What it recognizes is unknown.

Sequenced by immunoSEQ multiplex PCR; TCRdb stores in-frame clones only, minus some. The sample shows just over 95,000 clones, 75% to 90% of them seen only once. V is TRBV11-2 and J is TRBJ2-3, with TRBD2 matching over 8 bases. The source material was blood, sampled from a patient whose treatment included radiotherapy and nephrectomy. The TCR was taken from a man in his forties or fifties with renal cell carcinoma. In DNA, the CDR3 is TGTGCCAGCAGCTTAGGGGCGGGGGGCCCAGATACGCAGTATTTT. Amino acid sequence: CASSLGAGGPDTQYF.